The 21 T cell receptor beta chains below were found in one sample sequenced in a study of T cell responses to AZD1222 COVID-19 vaccine. The repertoire was sequenced with immunoSEQ multiplex PCR; TCRdb's copy has only in-frame clones and lacks some. The data show around 160,000 clones, with 88% seen just once and around 6% held by the top ten. The sample was peripheral blood, taken on day 0 of AZD1222 vaccination. Receptor source: an adult in good health.

J is TRBJ2-1 and V is TRBV11-2; TRBD1 matches at 7 bases. Germline V gene lookup returns CDR1 SGHAT and CDR2 FQNNGV. The CDR3 sequence is 18 residues long. Unmatched junction bases numbered 14, after V lost 1 base and J lost 5 bases. The CDR3 DNA sequence: TGTGCCAGCAGCTTAGTGCCGGGGTGGGCCGGGACAGACAATGAGCAGTTCTTC. It translates to CASSLVPGWAGTDNEQFF.

This sequence joins TRBV3-1 (or the pseudogene TRBV3-2) and TRBJ2-7; 8 bases fit TRBD1. The trim removed 3 bases at V and 4 bases at J, leaving 20 bases unmatched. Germline lookup yields CDR1 LGHDT and CDR2 YNNKEL (reference sequence). The length of the CDR3 is 19 residues. CDR3 in DNA: TGTGCCAGCAGCCAGACCGGGACAGGAGAATTTGGGGAAGGTTACGAGCAGTACTTC. The encoded protein is CASSQTGTGEFGEGYEQYF.

The chain joins TRBV19 to TRBJ2-7, with 9 bases matching TRBD1. The junction had 6 bases not matched to a gene; V was cut back by 6 bases and J by 3 bases. The germline CDR1 and CDR2 sequences are LNHDA and SQIVND (reference sequence). The CDR3 runs 14 residues. CDR3 sequence reads: CASSETGGSYEQYF. CDR3 nucleotides: TGTGCCAGTAGCGAGACAGGGGGGAGCTACGAGCAGTACTTC.

The gene calls are TRBV5-1 and TRBJ1-1; D may be TRBD1 (5 bases). Germline-derived CDR1 and CDR2 are SGHRS and YFSETQ. This CDR3 is 14 amino acids long. V was clipped by 0 bases and J by 0 bases, with 6 bases between them. The CDR3 protein is CASSLGRVNTEAFF. Written as DNA, the CDR3 is TGCGCCAGCAGCTTGGGCAGGGTGAACACTGAAGCTTTCTTT.

V gene TRBV28 combines with J gene TRBJ1-2; 7 bases map to TRBD1. V lost 5 bases, J lost 8 bases, and 14 bases stayed unmatched. The CDR3 length is 15 residues. Germline CDR1 reads MDHEN; CDR2 reads SYDVKM. The CDR3 loop reads CASSIGQARLSGYTF. CDR3 bases: TGTGCCAGCAGTATTGGACAGGCCAGGTTGAGCGGCTACACCTTC.

CDR3 region: CASSLQGPRLNTEAFF. CDR3 sequence (DNA): TGTGCCAGCAGCTTACAAGGACCAAGATTGAACACTGAAGCTTTCTTT. The rearrangement uses TRBV7-2 and TRBJ1-1; D ambiguous. Germline assignment: CDR1 SGHTA and CDR2 FQGNSA. The V end was cut by 2 bases, the J end by 0 bases, with 13 bases between. The CDR3 covers 16 residues.

The V call is TRBV5-4, the J call TRBJ2-1, with TRBD2 matching 11 bases. The junction had 6 bases not matched to a gene; V was cut back by 3 bases and J by 4 bases. This CDR3 spans 16 amino acids. Per the germline V gene, CDR1 is SGHNT and CDR2 is YYREEE (reference sequence). The CDR3 nucleotides read TGTGCCAGCAGCTCCCCGGGACTAGCGGAATACAATGAGCAGTTCTTC. It codes for CASSSPGLAEYNEQFF.

V usage is TRBV6-5 and J usage is TRBJ1-2; TRBD1 aligns across 7 bases. J was trimmed by 4 bases and V by 2 bases; bases with no gene match: 7. Germline CDR1 is MNHEY and CDR2 is SVGAGI. There are 15 residues in the CDR3. Here the CDR3 reads CASSYRGQGSYGYTF. The DNA of the CDR3 is TGTGCCAGCAGTTACAGGGGGCAGGGCAGCTATGGCTACACCTTC.

The chain has TRBV13 and TRBJ2-7, with D possibly called TRBD1 or TRBD2 (5 bases each). Per the germline V gene, CDR1 is PRHDT and CDR2 is FYEKMQ (reference sequence). This CDR3 contains 14 residues. The V gene lost 6 bases and the J gene lost 6 bases, with 18 bases spanning the gap. The CDR3 loop reads CASSSRTGPSEQYF. The DNA for the CDR3 is TGTGCCAGCAGTTCGAGGACGGGGCCGTCCGAGCAGTACTTC.

This chain joins TRBV7-2 and TRBJ1-1; 8 bases are a match to TRBD1. V lost 4 bases and J lost 5; bases outside the gene matches: 6. This CDR3 has 14 residues. Per germline, CDR1 SGHTA and CDR2 FQGNSA. This chain's CDR3 is CASSSRDRMTEAFF. The CDR3, as DNA: TGTGCCAGCAGCTCCCGGGACAGGATGACTGAAGCTTTCTTT.

This sequence joins TRBV5-4 and TRBJ2-7; TRBD1 aligns across 7 bases. Germline V CDR1 and CDR2: SGHNT, YYREEE (reference sequence). The CDR3 consists of 14 residues. V dropped 0 bases and J dropped 0; count of bases not matched to a gene: 0. CDR3 protein: CASSLGDSSYEQYF. CDR3 sequence (DNA): TGTGCCAGCAGCTTGGGGGACAGCTCCTACGAGCAGTACTTC.

The chain joins TRBV5-8 to TRBJ2-5; D unclear. The CDR3 sequence is 14 residues long. Trimming removed 1 base at V and 2 bases at J, with 9 bases between. The germline V gene has CDR1 SGHTS and CDR2 YDEGEE. CDR3 nucleotide sequence: TGTGCCAGCAGCTTGTTTGAAAGACAAGAGACCCAGTACTTC. Encoded protein: CASSLFERQETQYF.

This rearrangement joins TRBV5-5 to TRBJ1-2; TRBD1 aligns across 9 bases. The CDR3 contains 14 residues. The V gene end was trimmed by 4 bases and the J gene end by 4 bases; junction bases not matched to a gene: 5. Germline loops: CDR1 SGHKS, CDR2 YYEKEE (reference sequence). CDR3 nucleotides: TGTGCCAGCAGCCGACAGGGGGGTGGCTATGGCTACACCTTC. Encoded protein: CASSRQGGGYGYTF.

The J gene is TRBJ2-1, the V gene TRBV7-9, with 14 bases matching TRBD2. J gave up 8 bases and V 5 bases, and 11 bases lay outside the gene matches. The CDR3 covers 17 residues. Germline CDR1 and CDR2: SEHNR and FQNEAQ (reference sequence). In DNA form, the CDR3 reads TGTGCCAGCAGCGCCCGGACTAGCGGGGGGAGGTTGGATGAGCAGTTCTTC. Residues: CASSARTSGGRLDEQFF.

This chain connects TRBV4-2 to TRBJ2-5; 10 positions agree with TRBD2. V dropped 2 bases and J dropped 4; count of bases not matched to a gene: 10. Germline V gene sequence: CDR1 LGHNA, CDR2 YNFKEQ. This CDR3 has 17 residues. The CDR3 coding sequence is TGTGCCAGCAGCCAACTAGGAGCGGGAGGGCAATTAGAGACCCAGTACTTC. It encodes CASSQLGAGGQLETQYF.

The CDR3 DNA reads as TGTGCCAGCAGCTCGCAAGGGGGAACTGAAGCTTTCTTT. This translates into CASSSQGGTEAFF. The chain joins TRBV5-5 to TRBJ1-1; a weak D match, TRBD1 (6 bases). Germline loops: CDR1 SGHKS, CDR2 YYEKEE (reference sequence). V was shortened by 3 bases and J by 5 bases, with 11 bases between the two germline ends. The CDR3 sequence is 13 residues long.

In the case of this clone: One end of the junction varies from germline; a read error may be responsible. The V and J genes are TRBV9 and TRBJ2-3; D uncertain. Germline CDR1 SGDLS, CDR2 YYNGEE. This CDR3 is built from 8 residues. The CDR3: CASSPVSF. CDR3 DNA: TGTGCCAGCAGCCCCGTATCTTTT.

The gene calls are TRBV7-8 and TRBJ1-2; D not resolved. V was shortened by 1 base and J by 6 bases, with 9 bases between the two germline ends. The CDR3 length is 13 residues. CDR1 is SGHVS, CDR2 FQNEAQ, per germline. As DNA, the CDR3 is TGTGCCAGCAGCTTAGAAGGAAGGAATGGCTACACCTTC. This sequence encodes CASSLEGRNGYTF. The variable domain in full, completed from reference TRBV7-8 and TRBJ1-2, reads GAGVSQSPRYKVAKRGQDVALRCDPISGHVSLFWYQQALGQGPEFLTYFQNEAQLDKSGLPSDRFFAERPEGSVSTLKIQRTQQEDSAVYLCASSLEGRNGYTFGSGTRLTVV.

Here the CDR3 DNA reads TGCGCCAGCAGCCAAGGACAGGGGCTAACTAATGAAAAACTGTTTTTT. Its protein product is CASSQGQGLTNEKLFF. The chain has TRBV4-3 and TRBJ1-4; 8 nucleotides line up with TRBD1. Germline V gene lookup returns CDR1 LGHNA and CDR2 YSLEER. Unmatched junction bases numbered 2, after V lost 1 base and J lost 1 base. The CDR3 spans 16 residues.

This chain joins TRBV27 and TRBJ1-2; 7 nucleotides align to TRBD1. The germline CDR1 and CDR2 sequences are MNHEY and SMNVEV (reference sequence). V shed 6 bases and J 8 bases; nucleotides not matched to a gene: 12. The CDR3 totals 14 residues. The CDR3, as DNA: TGTGCCAGCAGCCACGGACGGGACAGAGGCGGCTACACCTTC. Translating gives CASSHGRDRGGYTF.

This clone has more than one count but fewer than ten. The genes are TRBV28 and TRBJ1-4; D not resolved. CDR1 and CDR2 from the germline V gene are MDHEN and SYDVKM. V lost 3 bases and J 0 bases, leaving 5 bases between the germline ends. There are 14 residues in the CDR3. The CDR3 bases are TGTGCCAGCAGTTTGGCCCCAACTAATGAAAAACTGTTTTTT. Translated: CASSLAPTNEKLFF.